Shown below are 24 T cell receptor beta chains from a single sample sequenced in a study of immune evolution from preneoplasia to lung adenocarcinoma. The protocol was immunoSEQ multiplex PCR, while the TCRdb copy is restricted to in-frame clones and leaves out a portion. Of 6,000 to 6,500 clones in the sample, 75% to 90% were seen once. The source material was FFPE lung adenocarcinoma in situ tissue. The receptor source for this set is a donor at least 70 years old with lung adenocarcinoma.

This clone was counted a few times. CDR3 residues: CASSAPGGTEAFF. CDR3 DNA sequence: TGTGCCAGCAGCGCCCCTGGGGGCACTGAAGCTTTCTTT. The rearrangement joins TRBV7-9 to TRBJ1-1; perhaps TRBD1 as D (5 bases). The ends were cut back, 5 bases at V and 4 bases at J, with 11 bases in the middle. Looked up from germline, CDR1 is SEHNR and CDR2 is FQNEAQ (reference sequence). The CDR3 totals 13 residues. The full variable domain, its missing parts supplied by reference TRBV7-9 and TRBJ1-1, is DTGVSQNPRHKITKRGQNVTFRCDPISEHNRLYWYRQTLGQGPEFLTYFQNEAQLEKSRLLSDRFSAERPKGSFSTLEIQRTEQGDSAMYLCASSAPGGTEAFFGQGTRLTVV.

The chain recombines TRBV5-1 with TRBJ2-3; D gene ambiguous. This CDR3 has 11 residues. V lost 4 bases to trimming and J lost 4 bases, with 4 bases between them. Germline CDR1 SGHRS, CDR2 YFSETQ. The CDR3 DNA sequence: TGCGCCAGCAGCACGTCAGATACGCAGTATTTT. This gives the protein CASSTSDTQYF.

The rearrangement joins TRBV7-2 to TRBJ2-1; D possibly corresponds to TRBD1 (5 bases). The germline V gene encodes CDR1 SGHTA and CDR2 FQGNSA. This CDR3 has 16 residues. Trimming took 5 bases from V and 0 from J, leaving 14 bases between them. For the CDR3, the DNA is TGTGCCAGCAGCAAACAGGCCCAGAGCTCCTACAATGAGCAGTTCTTC. It codes for CASSKQAQSSYNEQFF.

The rearrangement links TRBV9 to TRBJ2-7; D not resolved. CDR3 length: 16 amino acids. Germline-derived CDR1 and CDR2 are SGDLS and YYNGEE. The germline V and J ends were trimmed by 1 base and 1 base, with 15 bases remaining between them. The DNA of the CDR3 is TGTGCCAGCAGCGTAATGACGAAAAAGGAATCCTACGAGCAGTACTTC. Translation: CASSVMTKKESYEQYF.

The CDR3 spells CASSFGQGAADTQYF. For the CDR3, the DNA is TGCGCCAGCAGCTTCGGACAGGGGGCAGCGGATACGCAGTATTTT. The gene calls are TRBV5-1 and TRBJ2-3; TRBD1 aligns across 11 bases. The ends lost 2 bases at V and 6 bases at J; junction bases unmatched: 5. In germline, CDR1 is SGHRS, CDR2 YFSETQ. CDR3 length equals 15 residues.

The chain couples TRBV4-2 to TRBJ1-1; TRBD1 matches at 7 bases. V lost 3 bases to trimming and J lost 10 bases; unmatched junction nucleotides: 5. CDR3 length: 12 residues. Germline V gene data show CDR1 as LGHNA and CDR2 as YNFKEQ. Here the CDR3 reads CASSHSDRAAFF. The CDR3 nucleotides read TGTGCCAGCAGCCACTCCGACAGGGCAGCTTTCTTT.

The chain combines TRBV27 with TRBJ2-3, with TRBD2 matching 12 bases. The CDR3 is made up of 16 amino acids. V was clipped by 5 bases and J by 3 bases; unmatched bases: 6. The germline gives CDR1 MNHEY, CDR2 SMNVEV (reference sequence). The DNA for the CDR3 is TGTGCCAGCAGTACACTAGCGGGAGGAAGGACAGATACGCAGTATTTT. Protein product: CASSTLAGGRTDTQYF.

V usage is TRBV5-1 and J usage is TRBJ1-4; a possible D gene is TRBD1 (5 bases). Germline assignment: CDR1 SGHRS and CDR2 YFSETQ. V was trimmed by 4 bases and J by 5 bases, leaving 9 bases between them. The CDR3 runs 13 residues. CDR3 bases: TGCGCCAGCAGCCCTGACAGCAATGAAAAACTGTTTTTT. It specifies CASSPDSNEKLFF.

The V gene is TRBV19, the J gene TRBJ2-2; TRBD2 matches at 10 bases. The germline CDR1 and CDR2 sequences are LNHDA and SQIVND (reference sequence). V lost 3 bases and J lost 4; bases outside the gene matches: 5. The CDR3 is 16 residues long. The CDR3 here is CASSIVRLAGTGELFF. The CDR3 coding sequence is TGTGCCAGTAGTATCGTCCGACTAGCGGGCACCGGGGAGCTGTTTTTT.

V usage is TRBV7-2 and J usage is TRBJ2-1, with D perhaps matching TRBD2 (6 bases). The CDR3 covers 15 residues. Germline V gives CDR1 SGHTA, CDR2 FQGNSA. Trimming pared 4 bases from V and 8 bases from J, leaving 18 bases between. CDR3 region: CASSSSAGSRYEQFF. The CDR3 nucleotides are TGTGCCAGCAGCTCCTCGGCCGGGAGCAGGTATGAGCAGTTCTTC.

The CDR3 region has the DNA TGCGCCAGCAGCTTGGGGGGGCGGGAGGTCCAAGAGACCCAGTACTTC. Protein sequence: CASSLGGREVQETQYF. This sequence joins TRBV5-1 and TRBJ2-5; 8 bases map to TRBD2. J lost 1 base, V lost 0 bases, and 5 bases had no gene match. This CDR3 has 16 amino acids. Germline assignment: CDR1 SGHRS and CDR2 YFSETQ.

The rearrangement uses TRBV10-2 and TRBJ2-3, with a weak D call TRBD2 (6 bases). CDR3 size: 14 residues. V was trimmed by 7 bases and J by 2 bases, leaving 13 bases between them. The germline CDR1 and CDR2 sequences are WSHSY and SAAADI. The CDR3: CASMEGRITDTQYF. The CDR3 DNA follows: TGCGCCAGCATGGAGGGCCGGATCACAGATACGCAGTATTTT.

The V gene is TRBV7-2, the J gene TRBJ2-6; tentatively, D is TRBD1 (5 bases). This CDR3 is built from 15 residues. Per germline, CDR1 SGHTA and CDR2 FQGNSA. Trimming shortened V by 9 bases and J by 3 bases, and 15 bases separated the two germline ends. The CDR3 DNA follows: TGTGCCAGACCAGTGGCAGGGCGTGGGGCCAACGTCCTGACTTTC. Its protein product is CARPVAGRGANVLTF.

This clone was counted only a few times. This chain connects TRBV5-1 to TRBJ1-4, with 8 bases fitting TRBD1. The V gene's germline CDR1 is SGHRS and CDR2 YFSETQ. The CDR3 loop spans 15 amino acids. Losses at the gene ends were 1 base for V and 1 base for J; bases not matched to a gene: 0. Here the CDR3 reads CASSLTGGTNEKLFF. The DNA for the CDR3 is TGCGCCAGCAGCTTGACAGGGGGAACTAATGAAAAACTGTTTTTT.

This chain links TRBV7-2 with TRBJ1-5, with 7 bases lining up with TRBD1. The junction had 3 bases not matched to a gene; V was cut back by 3 bases and J by 1 base. The germline V gene has CDR1 SGHTA and CDR2 FQGNSA. This CDR3 is 15 amino acids long. The CDR3 sequence: CASSFTGASNQPQHF. Here the CDR3 DNA reads TGTGCCAGCAGCTTTACAGGGGCAAGCAATCAGCCCCAGCATTTT.

The chain is built from TRBV2 and TRBJ2-7; possibly TRBD1 for D (6 bases). Trimming shortened V by 5 bases and J by 1 base, and 9 bases separated the two germline ends. CDR3 length: 13 residues. Germline loops: CDR1 SNHLY, CDR2 FYNNEI. The CDR3, as DNA: TGTGCCAGCAGTAAAGACAGGTCCTACGAGCAGTACTTC. Translation gives CASSKDRSYEQYF.

This chain links TRBV7-2 with TRBJ2-3; 14 bases are shared with TRBD2. This CDR3 spans 17 amino acids. With V trimmed by 3 bases and J by 0 bases, 2 bases remained unmatched. Germline V gives CDR1 SGHTA, CDR2 FQGNSA. The CDR3 spells CASSFRTSGRSTDTQYF. CDR3 bases: TGTGCCAGCAGCTTCCGGACTAGCGGGAGGAGCACAGATACGCAGTATTTT. The variable domain in full, completed from reference TRBV7-2 and TRBJ2-3, reads GAGVSQSPSNKVTEKGKDVELRCDPISGHTALYWYRQSLGQGLEFLIYFQGNSAPDKSGLPSDRFSAERTGGSVSTLTIQRTQQEDSAVYLCASSFRTSGRSTDTQYFGPGTRLTVL.

The chain combines TRBV2 with TRBJ2-2, with 10 bases aligning to TRBD1. CDR3 length: 16 residues. Germline V gives CDR1 SNHLY, CDR2 FYNNEI. V was pared by 10 bases and J by 2 bases, with 10 bases of the junction left unmatched. The CDR3 region is CATQRGQGPNTGELFF. The CDR3 DNA sequence: TGTGCCACACAAAGGGGACAGGGGCCTAACACCGGGGAGCTGTTTTTT.

This clone occurred a few times. The gene calls are TRBV19 and TRBJ2-2; tentative D call: TRBD1 (5 bases). The V end lost 5 bases, the J end lost 7 bases, and 11 bases lay between the germline ends. CDR1 is LNHDA, CDR2 SQIVND, per germline (reference sequence). The CDR3 has 13 residues. Here the CDR3 DNA reads TGTGCCAGTAGTTATGGCAGGGTCGGGGAGCTGTTTTTT. It translates to CASSYGRVGELFF.

This chain connects TRBV23-1 to TRBJ2-5; the D is unclear. TRBV23-1 is an ORF; its function is uncertain. V was clipped by 1 base and J by 2 bases, with 14 bases between them. This CDR3 comprises 16 residues. This CDR3 reads CASSQYEEVGQETQYF. CDR3 DNA sequence: TGCGCCAGCAGTCAATACGAAGAGGTAGGGCAAGAGACCCAGTACTTC.

This clone was recorded once. The rearrangement joins TRBV11-2 to TRBJ2-7, with TRBD1 matching over 8 bases. This CDR3 region has 15 residues. CDR1 is SGHAT, CDR2 FQNNGV, per germline. Trimming cost V 4 bases and J 0 bases; bases outside gene matches: 5. CDR3 nucleotides: TGTGCCAGCAGCTGGGACAGGACCAGCTCCTACGAGCAGTACTTC. This sequence encodes CASSWDRTSSYEQYF.

J is TRBJ2-7 and V is TRBV6-5, with a possible D match to TRBD2 (5 bases). In germline, CDR1 is MNHEY, CDR2 SVGAGI. V was trimmed by 9 bases and J by 2 bases, leaving 8 bases between them. The CDR3 loop spans 11 amino acids. The CDR3 loop is CASSAAYEQYF. DNA for the CDR3: TGTGCCAGTAGCGCTGCCTACGAGCAGTACTTC.

This chain joins TRBV6-5 and TRBJ1-2, with a tentative D call TRBD1 (5 bases). V lost 0 bases and J lost 8, with 19 bases in between. The CDR3 length is 16 residues. CDR1 is MNHEY and CDR2 is SVGAGI in the germline V gene. The CDR3 bases are TGTGCCAGCAGTTACTCGAGGGGACGGCCGAGGGAGGGCTACACCTTC. It encodes CASSYSRGRPREGYTF.

This chain uses TRBV9 with TRBJ2-6; no clear D. CDR3 length equals 14 residues. Trimming removed 4 bases from V and 1 base from J, with 6 bases in between. CDR1 is SGDLS, CDR2 YYNGEE, per germline. In nucleotides, the CDR3 is TGTGCCAGCAGCTCCCTTTCTGGGGCCAACGTCCTGACTTTC. It codes for CASSSLSGANVLTF.